Detailed here is one T cell receptor beta chain. The sample is drawn from a study of control samples from healthy donors and cancer patients. The CDR3 has 16 residues. From germline, CDR1 is SSHAT and CDR2 FNYEAQ (reference sequence). Trimming removed 5 bases from V and 10 bases from J; junction bases left unmatched: 11. Repertoires were generated with immunoSEQ multiplex PCR, while TCRdb's copy carries only in-frame clones and drops some. The top ten clones hold roughly a tenth of a sample with 90,000 to 100,000 clones, around 80% of them seen once. This TCR was sampled from a woman aged 25 to 45 in good health. Sequenced sample: blood. The V gene is TRBV7-7, the J gene TRBJ2-1; 13 nucleotides line up with TRBD2. The CDR3 reads CASSPCWTSGGPEQFF. In DNA form, the CDR3 reads TGTGCCAGCAGCCCCTGCTGGACTAGCGGGGGCCCCGAGCAGTTCTTC.